Below are 6 T cell receptor beta chains sequenced from a single sample in a study of blood T cell repertoires in COVID-19. Data came from immunoSEQ multiplex PCR; TCRdb stores just in-frame clones and leaves some out. The sample contains hundreds of thousands of clones, around 88% of which appear only once. The sample was peripheral blood. The receptors were gathered from a woman aged 45-65 years with acute or convalescent COVID-19.

Here the CDR3 reads CASTYLAGGTDTQYF. CDR3 DNA sequence: TGCGCCAGCACATATCTCGCAGGGGGCACAGATACGCAGTATTTT. This chain links TRBV5-1 with TRBJ2-3; the D gene is possibly TRBD1 (6 bases). Germline V gives CDR1 SGHRS, CDR2 YFSETQ. The ends were cut back, 6 bases at V and 1 base at J, with 15 bases in the middle. The CDR3 runs 15 residues.

The J gene is TRBJ1-1, the V gene TRBV11-3; a possible D gene is TRBD1 (5 bases). The CDR3 runs to 16 residues. Germline V lookup: CDR1 SGHNT, CDR2 YENEEA. The V end lost 1 base, the J end lost 2 bases, and 14 bases lay between the germline ends. CDR3 sequence: CASSLGPPGDNTEAFF. In DNA form, the CDR3 reads TGTGCCAGCAGCTTAGGTCCCCCGGGGGATAACACTGAAGCTTTCTTT.

This clone was observed a handful of times. The gene calls are TRBV5-8 and TRBJ1-2; D is unresolved. Trimming left V 1 base short and J 2 bases short, with 15 bases between. The germline gives CDR1 SGHTS, CDR2 YDEGEE. The CDR3 extends over 16 amino acids. As DNA, the CDR3 is TGTGCCAGCAGCTTGATGGCGGCGGGCGCGAACTATGGCTACACCTTC. As protein: CASSLMAAGANYGYTF.

The chain has TRBV3-1 (or the pseudogene TRBV3-2) and TRBJ2-5, with 7 bases that match TRBD1. The junction had 7 bases not matched to a gene; V was cut back by 5 bases and J by 1 base. Germline CDR1 is LGHDT and CDR2 is YNNKEL (reference sequence). The CDR3 consists of 15 residues. The CDR3 loop is CASSKPGGAQETQYF. CDR3 sequence (DNA): TGTGCCAGCAGCAAGCCAGGGGGTGCCCAAGAGACCCAGTACTTC.

The chain is built from TRBV7-2 and TRBJ1-2; the match to TRBD1 covers 9 bases. Germline values: CDR1 SGHTA, CDR2 FQGNSA. The V gene end was trimmed by 4 bases and the J gene end by 8 bases; junction bases not matched to a gene: 11. The CDR3 totals 15 residues. CDR3: CASSYRDRETEGYTF. The CDR3 DNA is TGTGCCAGCAGCTATCGGGACAGGGAGACTGAGGGCTACACCTTC.

This chain uses TRBV6-1 with TRBJ1-1; D gene unclear. The CDR3 length is 13 residues. From germline, CDR1 is MNHNS and CDR2 SASEGT. V lost 2 bases, J lost 1 base, and 5 bases lay in between. This chain's CDR3 is CASSEFRNTEAFF. The CDR3 coding sequence is TGTGCCAGCAGTGAATTTCGGAACACTGAAGCTTTCTTT.